The rows below give T cell receptor beta chains drawn from one sample of a study of blood T cell repertoires in COVID-19. Sequencing was performed with immunoSEQ multiplex PCR; in TCRdb, only in-frame clones are kept and a portion is missing. Among about 330,000 clones listed, 88% were seen once. Sequencing was carried out using PBMCs or T cells enriched from blood (not recorded which). The receptors originated from a man aged 30-40 years who had recovered from COVID-19. Each CDR3 is given with its conserved first and last residue.

J: TRBJ1-2
V: TRBV9
CDR3: CASSAPGSPLKFYGYTF

J: TRBJ1-4
V: TRBV28
CDR3: CASSFLGGGTRLFF

J: TRBJ1-1
V: TRBV5-1
CDR3: CASSLAQGANTEAFF

J: TRBJ1-6
V: TRBV4-1
CDR3: CASSQETANSPLHF

J: TRBJ2-7
V: TRBV11-2
CDR3: CASSLDAASSYEQYF

J: TRBJ1-3
V: TRBV18
CDR3: CASSPAQGHINTIYF

J: TRBJ1-2
V: TRBV7-9
CDR3: CASSGGTGPLKSYGYTF

J: TRBJ1-5
V: TRBV24-1
CDR3: CATSDSGQGVQPQHF

J: TRBJ2-3
V: TRBV5-1
CDR3: CASSLRRASSTDTQYF

J: TRBJ1-4
V: TRBV13
CDR3: CASSHGTLSLNEKLFF

J: TRBJ1-6
V: TRBV7-9
CDR3: CASSFLRDRGSPLHF

J: TRBJ1-1
V: TRBV7-3
CDR3: CASSLDGRGGFTEAFF

J: TRBJ2-2
V: TRBV2
CDR3: CASSEMDGAVTGELFF

J: TRBJ2-5
V: TRBV3-1/TRBV3-2
CDR3: CASSDSGGEETQYF

J: TRBJ2-2
V: TRBV9
CDR3: CASSVPPLANTGELFF

J: TRBJ1-3
V: TRBV28
CDR3: CASSPRDRAGNTIYF

J: TRBJ1-2
V: TRBV2
CDR3: CASSDRGQGFYGYTF

J: TRBJ1-1
V: TRBV18
CDR3: CASSPPRSNRVPEAFF

J: TRBJ1-3
V: TRBV5-1
CDR3: CASSRNKATGGNTIYF

J: TRBJ2-7
V: TRBV25-1
CDR3: CASSESLGLAGNYEQYF

J: TRBJ2-5
V: TRBV24-1
CDR3: CATSARTSGGSQETQYF

J: TRBJ2-7
V: TRBV28
CDR3: CASSTPASGFYEQYF

J: TRBJ1-5
V: TRBV30
CDR3: CAWSATGEQPQHF

J: TRBJ1-1
V: TRBV12-3/TRBV12-4
CDR3: CASNLRGTEAFF

J: TRBJ2-4
V: TRBV2
CDR3: CASSAGQGADIQYF

J: TRBJ2-6
V: TRBV5-1
CDR3: CASRGQPQSSGANVLTF

J: TRBJ1-2
V: TRBV5-1
CDR3: CASSFGQDYGYTF

J: TRBJ2-5
V: TRBV5-5
CDR3: CASSEGTTGLAGGQETQYF

J: TRBJ1-4
V: TRBV4-1
CDR3: CASSQDPVAGGYEKLFF

J: TRBJ1-1
V: TRBV10-3
CDR3: CAISVDGENTEAFF

J: TRBJ1-2
V: TRBV11-2
CDR3: CASSLGKGQGARRNGYTF

J: TRBJ2-5
V: TRBV9
CDR3: CASSSGGGFGETQYF

J: TRBJ2-7
V: TRBV7-3
CDR3: CASSLGGGLIYEQYF

J: TRBJ2-1
V: TRBV4-1
CDR3: CASSRAGLAVLGNEQFF

J: TRBJ2-7
V: TRBV4-2
CDR3: CASSQGAGTGGAEQYF

J: TRBJ1-6
V: TRBV3-1/TRBV3-2
CDR3: CASSWSLGGSGSSYNSPLHF

J: TRBJ2-3
V: TRBV7-8
CDR3: CASSPGTSGDTQYF

J: TRBJ1-4
V: TRBV16
CDR3: CASSLDGHNEKLFF

J: TRBJ2-1
V: TRBV28
CDR3: CASSLAGGPGEQFF

J: TRBJ1-2
V: TRBV7-2
CDR3: CASRPWTGAHGYTF

J: TRBJ1-1
V: TRBV2
CDR3: CASRSLQGLGTEAFF

J: TRBJ2-7
V: TRBV7-9
CDR3: CASSLSSYEQYF

J: TRBJ2-7
V: TRBV18
CDR3: CASSPPGDSYYEQYF

J: TRBJ2-7
V: TRBV10-1
CDR3: CASSPGTGRYEQYF